The present entry profiles one T cell receptor beta chain with its context. Its antigen is currently not known. No per-base quality is available; no much larger clone lies one base away. The data derive from a study of OX40 agonist ivuxolimab in advanced cancers. Regarding the study in general: The costimulatory receptor OX40 (CD134) was targeted by ivuxolimab, a fully human IgG2 agonistic monoclonal antibody. Intravenous ivuxolimab was administered to patients every 2 weeks at six dose levels: 0.01, 0.1, 0.3, 1.5, 3 and 10 mg/kg. Of the roughly 52 patients in dose escalation, some 20 had hepatocellular carcinoma, approximately 15 had melanoma, 9 had renal cell carcinoma and 9 had head and neck cancer. The dose-escalation cohort was roughly 87% male with a mean age of approximately 60 years, ranging from roughly 20 to 80. Patients were allowed to have had prior anti-PD-1, anti-PD-L1 or anti-CTLA-4 therapy, and approximately 41% of the dose-escalation patients had previously received checkpoint inhibitors. Partial responses occurred in three dose-escalation patients: two with cutaneous melanoma and one with hepatocellular carcinoma. Peripheral TCRbeta sequencing was intended to test whether TCR sequence diversity was altered and clonal T-cell expansion was caused by ivuxolimab. The paper reports the monotherapy dose-escalation portion (N of about 51 patients) of the phase I ivuxolimab trial. Results and caveats for the whole study, not just this receptor: Antigen specificity was not determined for the clonally expanded peripheral T cells. Low levels of normalized T-cell clonal expansion were also shown by some nonresponding patients. Partial responders in the 0.1-3.0 mg/kg groups had among the lowest normalized peripheral clonal expansion, especially among CD8+ T cells. At doses of 0.1 to 3.0 mg/kg, clonal expansion of both CD4+ and CD8+ T cells in blood was seen between baseline and week 6. After ivuxolimab, more expanded clones were found on average in CD8+ T cells than in CD4+ T cells.

For sequencing of the TCRbeta CDR3 region, genomic DNA was extracted from the sorted cells. The immunoSEQ Assay was used for sequencing of TCRbeta CDR3 regions. Here the immuneACCESS table is served through TCRdb, limited to in-frame sequences with V and J called. Missing clones are a known gap in these copies; in checked studies unresolved V genes cover under half, and the rest lacks a known reason. The sample includes roughly 83,000 clones, with approximately 84% observed a single time. Together, the top ten hold around 6.6% of the sample. The CDR1 and CDR2 encoded by the germline V gene are LGHNA and YNFKEQ. There are 13 amino acids in the CDR3, from cysteine to phenylalanine inclusive. The DNA shown is the 39-base CDR3, in frame from base 1. V gives up 4 bases and J gives up 7 bases, and the segment between their germline ends measures 11 bases. Patients with autoimmune disease history or receiving systemic immunosuppression were excluded from the trial. In every dose cohort, peripheral blood was drawn for TCR sequencing at baseline, cycle 4 day 1, and cycle 7 day 1. The samples were taken from a phase I, first-in-human, multicenter, open-label dose-escalation trial of ivuxolimab. The trial enrolled adults with locally advanced or metastatic head and neck squamous cell, hepatocellular, melanoma or renal cell carcinoma. Before TCR sequencing, CD4+ T cells and CD8+ T cells were sorted from peripheral blood as separate populations.

Sequences were derived from CD4+ or CD8+ T cells sorted from blood, sampled in a trial of the OX40 agonist ivuxolimab. Here the chain combines TRBV4-2 and TRBJ1-5; no D gene is confidently identified. The sequence derives from an adult with an advanced solid tumor such as melanoma, head and neck, liver or kidney cancer. CDR3 protein: CASSREERQPQHF. The sequence in DNA is TGTGCCAGCAGCCGGGAGGAGAGGCAGCCCCAGCATTTT.